The entry below describes one T cell receptor beta chain. This clonotype has ten or more counts. Its recognized antigen is unknown. No clone much larger than this one lies a single base away; base qualities are absent. These data are taken from a study of HIV-infected patients and healthy controls (dated by TCRdb to about 2014). At the level of the whole study: CD4 counts rose modestly but significantly in about 90% of the 16 patients after three months of therapy, yet stayed below normal ranges. The CD4:CD8 ratio rose slightly, whereas CD8 counts showed no consistent shift during early therapy. An undetectable viral load was attained by 11 of 16 patients by the second bleed and by all patients after a further year of therapy. Patients exhibited no overall T-cell lymphocytopenia, and total CDR3 counts per chain were not significantly different from those of controls. The study tested whether deep TCR repertoire sequencing of HIV patients' small blood samples could capture immune perturbation and reconstitution. The paper's findings and limits, for the study overall: The dynamics of distinct T-cell subpopulations could not be separated, and sequencing depth was restricted, because whole blood was used. Significantly different mean usage between HIV-infected patients and controls was observed for eight alpha and eight beta V genes. Alpha-chain CDR3s from MAIT cells appeared at high frequency in healthy controls but were severely depleted in HIV+ repertoires. Oligoclonality may be reflected in the significantly higher mean Gini indices of HIV-infected repertoires compared with controls. Most CMV-associated CDR3s became more frequent during therapy, although their change was not significant, whereas HIV-associated CDR3s showed a significant decrease in frequency. In HIV-infected patients, the apparent post-therapy recovery of the Gini index was not replicated in size-matched repertoire data. HLA typing of donors was not performed in the study. Compared with untreated HIV+ repertoires, healthy control repertoires had roughly threefold more distinct CDR3s and a higher Shannon diversity. The observed differences in diversity were not explained by the slight differences in age and sex profiles between the study cohorts. The pairing of alpha and beta chains was not determined in the samples. Unequal numbers of distinct sequences between patients and controls complicated comparisons, and size-matching overweighted rare events from HIV-infected data. Healthy controls shared more CDR3s between individuals than HIV+ patients, by Jaccard index and by count of highly shared sequences. Only sixteen HIV-infected individuals were processed, which the authors considered a major limit on how widely the findings apply.

About 500 ng RNA was reverse transcribed with SuperScript III using primers against the alpha and beta constant regions. Separate libraries for the alpha and beta chains were generated through chain-specific third strand synthesis that incorporated multiplexing indices. In the protocol, all rearrangements within a chain were amplified with a single primer pair so that primer bias was avoided, and molecular barcodes were added to each cDNA molecule. T4 RNA Ligase 1 joined purified cDNA to a 5' RACE adapter that carried a random hexamer and the SP2 sequencing primer site. Second strand synthesis was primed from the SP2 site with Phusion polymerase, using slow temperature ramps to favor optimal annealing. Each molecule's 12-nucleotide barcode consisted of two random hexamer sequences, both added before amplification and joined together. A short first PCR added P5 and P7 adapter elements plus a second index, followed by a roughly 25-cycle amplification PCR with P5s and P7 primers. The libraries went through 25 to 35 PCR cycles in total, were quantified on a Qubit, were sized on a Bioanalyzer, and were diluted to roughly 4 nM. Sequencing of the normalized libraries was performed on an Illumina MiSeq with 2 x 250 paired-end kits. Reverse transcription reactions were cleaned up on MinElute columns and eluted into 7.5 to 10 ul Tris-Cl. Adapter ligations were incubated for 20 to 25 hours at 16 degrees C and subsequently purified with AMPure XP beads at a 1:1 ratio. On the study's bioinformatics: Demultiplexed FASTQ files were processed with a modified Decombinator by which V, J, insert and barcode information was output. Any sequence that shared a barcode yet differed from the dominant sequence was discarded as an error, and the number of original cDNA molecules was estimated by counting barcodes clustered at Levenshtein distance 3. The R packages ineq, vegan, igraph and RCytoscape were used for downstream analyses, together with IMGT nomenclature and CDR3 definitions. The authors computed V gene usage over distinct sequences and counted each TCR a single time to avoid skew from clonal expansion. Similarity networks connected unique CDR3 amino acid sequences within a donor whenever two sequences differed by a single Levenshtein edit. The authors compiled published HIV-specific CDR3s (just over 90 alpha, fewer than 800 beta) and CMV-specific CDR3s (about 14 alpha, fewer than 300 beta) and searched for them in the repertoires. Random subsampling to size-matched repertoires demonstrated that the decreased diversity in patients did not result from their lower sequence numbers. The public sequencing data were trimmed at Q25 with fastp and processed into clonotypes with MiXCR by TCRdb, which kept only in-frame beta chains. Rows are combined by CDR3 protein, so each entry shows the most common genes and DNA. These V and J calls are TCRdb output, not the study's own analysis. Recorded for this sample are about 12,000 distinct CDR3 sequences; about 10% of them occurred a single time. Roughly a quarter of the sample rests with the top ten.

Since whole blood was used without any cell fractionation, the repertoire reflected all peripheral T cells in unsorted form. For RNA extraction, around 2.5 ml of peripheral blood was collected into Tempus tubes. The study enrolled HIV-infected adults who had not yet received antiretroviral therapy and were about to begin treatment, and it processed the first sixteen eligible patients. Patients were deemed ineligible for enrollment if they had febrile or AIDS-related illness, tumors, hepatitis B or C coinfection, immunomodulatory therapy, recent vaccination or treatment interruptions. Residual genomic DNA was removed with the TURBO-DNase kit and globin mRNA was depleted with GLOBINclear. Just before antiretroviral therapy was started, pretreatment blood was collected from HIV-infected patients. This TCR came from an adult with HIV infection. The donor label of this sample is uncertain. Sequenced material: blood, taken before antiretroviral therapy.

Read as DNA, the sequence is TGTGCCAGCAGTCTACCGACTAGGGGCACAGATACGCAGTATTTT. This translates into CASSLPTRGTDTQYF. This chain joins TRBV28 to TRBJ2-3; perhaps TRBD2 is the D gene, with 6 bases matching. CDR1 and CDR2, looked up from the germline V gene, are MDHEN and SYDVKM. V is pared back by 5 bases and J by 1 base, with 13 bases lying between the germline termini. The CDR3 spans 15 residues, from the cysteine through the phenylalanine. CDR3 DNA is the only sequence kept; it has 45 bases, read in frame from the first base.